Following are 11 T cell receptor beta chains from one sample sequenced in a study of T cells after yellow fever vaccination. TCRdb independently ran MiXCR on the 5' RACE reads; one entry per CDR3 protein. In the table there are under 300,000 distinct CDR3 sequences, 6.5% to 7.5% of which are singletons. The sample was CD4+ T cells sorted from PBMCs, taken on the day of the yellow fever booster vaccination. The receptor source for this set is a young man who received the YFV17D yellow fever vaccine.

Note on this clonotype: Sequence at one end of the junction differs from germline and may be a read error. The chain joins TRBV7-2 to TRBJ2-3; weak D call: TRBD2 (6 bases). The CDR3 is 15 residues long. Germline V gene data show CDR1 as SGHTA and CDR2 as FQGNSA. The CDR3 sequence is CASSLAAGSTGTQYF. CDR3 in DNA: TGTGCCAGCAGCTTAGCGGCGGGGTCCACAGGTACGCAGTATTTT.

On this clonotype itself: The junction does not match germline at one end; this may be a read error. The genes are TRBV20-1 and TRBJ2-2; possibly TRBD2 for D (5 bases). Germline assignment: CDR1 DFQATT and CDR2 SNEGSKA (reference sequence). The CDR3 is 13 residues long. CDR3 in amino acids: CSARLKAYGVLFF. CDR3 coding DNA: TGCAGTGCTAGATTAAAAGCGTACGGGGTGCTGTTTTTT.

This clonotype occurred a few times. V gene TRBV7-2 combines with J gene TRBJ2-7; TRBD2 matches 14 bases. V shed 5 bases and J 5 bases; nucleotides not matched to a gene: 8. The CDR3 loop spans 16 amino acids. Germline CDR1 SGHTA, CDR2 FQGNSA. CDR3 sequence: CASSRGTSGSIHEQYF. The CDR3 bases are TGTGCCAGCAGCCGTGGGACTAGCGGGAGTATCCACGAGCAGTACTTC.

In this sample, this clonotype turned up a few times. This chain uses TRBV9 with TRBJ2-3, with TRBD2 identical over 8 bases. V lost 4 bases, J lost 3 bases, and 4 bases stayed unmatched. There are 14 residues in the CDR3. CDR1 and CDR2 from the germline V gene are SGDLS and YYNGEE. The DNA for the CDR3 is TGTGCCAGCAGCACCAGCGGGAGAACAGATACGCAGTATTTT. Protein sequence: CASSTSGRTDTQYF.

For the CDR3, the DNA is TGTGCCAGCAGTGAAAAGGTCGTCCATGGTGAGCAGTTCTTC. Protein product: CASSEKVVHGEQFF. The chain couples TRBV25-1 to TRBJ2-1, with D unclear. Trimming took 2 bases from V and 9 from J, leaving 14 bases between them. CDR3 length: 14 amino acids. Germline V gene sequence: CDR1 MGHDK, CDR2 SYGVNS.

The rearrangement links TRBV11-2 to TRBJ2-7, with 9 nucleotides matching TRBD2. CDR1 is SGHAT and CDR2 is FQNNGV in the germline V gene. V trimming: 6 bases; J trimming: 0 bases; junction bases outside the gene matches: 3. The CDR3 spans 14 residues. The CDR3 sequence: CASRVTSGSYEQYF. The CDR3, as DNA: TGTGCCAGCAGGGTGACTAGCGGCTCCTACGAGCAGTACTTC. Looking up the rest from reference TRBV11-2 and TRBJ2-7 gives the full variable domain: EAGVAQSPRYKIIEKRQSVAFWCNPISGHATLYWYQQILGQGPKLLIQFQNNGVVDDSQLPKDRFSAERLKGVDSTLKIQPAKLEDSAVYLCASRVTSGSYEQYFGPGTRLTVT.

The V gene is TRBV5-1, the J gene TRBJ2-2, with D possibly matching TRBD1 (5 bases). Germline V gene sequence: CDR1 SGHRS, CDR2 YFSETQ. The CDR3 loop spans 16 amino acids. Trimming took 1 base from V and 2 from J, leaving 12 bases between them. DNA for the CDR3: TGCGCCAGCAGCTTGTATTCAGGGTCTAACACCGGGGAGCTGTTTTTT. It translates to CASSLYSGSNTGELFF.

This clonotype was detected ten times or more. The rearrangement links TRBV5-4 to TRBJ2-1; D possibly corresponds to TRBD2 (5 bases). In germline, CDR1 is SGHNT, CDR2 YYREEE (reference sequence). This CDR3 comprises 15 residues. Trimming removed 4 bases from V and 4 bases from J, with 15 bases in between. CDR3 sequence (DNA): TGTGCCAGCAGCCCCCCCAGCGGCCCATACAATGAGCAGTTCTTC. It translates to CASSPPSGPYNEQFF.

This clonotype was detected a few times. This chain connects TRBV28 to TRBJ2-3; D possibly corresponds to TRBD2 (6 bases). Germline V gene lookup returns CDR1 MDHEN and CDR2 SYDVKM. The CDR3 has 16 residues. V lost 5 bases, J lost 1 base, and 16 bases lay in between. CDR3 loop: CASSQIGRRGTDTQYF. The CDR3, as DNA: TGTGCCAGCAGTCAGATCGGGAGACGGGGCACAGATACGCAGTATTTT. Supplemented by reference TRBV28 and TRBJ2-3, the full variable domain reads DVKVTQSSRYLVKRTGEKVFLECVQDMDHENMFWYRQDPGLGLRLIYFSYDVKMKEKGDIPEGYSVSREKKERFSLILESASTNQTSMYLCASSQIGRRGTDTQYFGPGTRLTVL.

This clonotype was seen a few times. This chain links TRBV11-2 with TRBJ2-1, with a tentative D call TRBD1 (5 bases). Deletions cut 3 bases from V and 1 base from J, with 16 bases between. The CDR3 length is 17 residues. The germline V gene encodes CDR1 SGHAT and CDR2 FQNNGV. The CDR3 here is CASSFIKGARSYNEQFF. CDR3 nucleotide sequence: TGTGCCAGCAGCTTTATAAAAGGGGCCCGATCCTACAATGAGCAGTTCTTC.

This clonotype was found many times. The chain carries TRBV7-2 and TRBJ2-5; D possibly corresponds to TRBD1 (5 bases). CDR1 SGHTA and CDR2 FQGNSA come from the germline V gene. The length of the CDR3 is 16 residues. Deletions cut 4 bases from V and 5 bases from J, with 20 bases between. The CDR3 bases are TGTGCCAGCAGCTCCCTTAGGGGCCCTTCAAGGGAGACCCAGTACTTC. As protein: CASSSLRGPSRETQYF.